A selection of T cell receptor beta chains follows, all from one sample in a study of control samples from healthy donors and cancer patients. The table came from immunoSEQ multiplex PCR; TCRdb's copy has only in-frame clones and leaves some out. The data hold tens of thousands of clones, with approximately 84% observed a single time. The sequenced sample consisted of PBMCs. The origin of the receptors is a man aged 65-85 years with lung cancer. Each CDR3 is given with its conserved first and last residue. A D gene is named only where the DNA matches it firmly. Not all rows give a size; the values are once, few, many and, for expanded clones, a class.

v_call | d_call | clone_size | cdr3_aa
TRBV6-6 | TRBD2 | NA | CASSTPSSGGANEQYF
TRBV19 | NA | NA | CASSTGSSGNTIYF
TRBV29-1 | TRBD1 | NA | CSVAAFLNRGLTYEQYF
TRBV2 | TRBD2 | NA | CASSWTSGGVHGELFF
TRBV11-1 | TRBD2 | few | CASSLGAGRGKNIQYF
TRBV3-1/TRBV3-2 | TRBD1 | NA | CASSRGTGDGEQYF
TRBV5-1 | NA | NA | CASSPTELNTEAFF
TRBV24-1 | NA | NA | CATSVVGTSGANVLTF
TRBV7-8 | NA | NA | CASSFGGGSNQPQHF
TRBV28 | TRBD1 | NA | CASSSRTGGLYTEAFF
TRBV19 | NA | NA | CASAQGRRETQYF
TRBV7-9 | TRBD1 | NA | CASSLTGGISGGYTF
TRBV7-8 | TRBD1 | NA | CASSPLGGQGRDEQYF
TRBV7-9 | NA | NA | CASSPGLTTGELFF
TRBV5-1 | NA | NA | CASSAVQGGPYNEQFF
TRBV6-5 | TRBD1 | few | CASSLQGADGYTF
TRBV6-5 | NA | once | CATTRAPGTPYEQYF
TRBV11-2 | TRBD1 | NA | CASSPSRGGPNEKLFF
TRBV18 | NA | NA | CASSPRREAYEQYF
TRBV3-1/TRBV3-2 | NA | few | CASSQALQLAITGELFF
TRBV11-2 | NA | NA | CASSSQGPYEQYF
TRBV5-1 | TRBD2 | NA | CASSLAGTSGYDTQYF
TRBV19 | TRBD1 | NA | CASKGAALQETQYF
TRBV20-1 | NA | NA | CSASMVNEQFF
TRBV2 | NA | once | CASRGWTEMNEKLFF
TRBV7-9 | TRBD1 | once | CASSHLQGAHGYTF
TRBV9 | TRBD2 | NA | CASSVVSGGARETQYF
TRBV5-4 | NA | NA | CASSLAADTQYF
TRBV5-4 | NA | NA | CASSPAGSYGYTF
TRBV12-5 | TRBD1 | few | CASGLVLGQGAQLNNQPQHF
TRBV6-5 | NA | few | CASSFSYEQYF
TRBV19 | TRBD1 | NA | CASSPTDRVIGEQYF
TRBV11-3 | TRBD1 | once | CASSYHRGKGGYTF
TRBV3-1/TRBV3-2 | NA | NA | CASSQARDGVGKNIQYF